The sequence of this T cell receptor (beta chain) was determined in a study of long-term antiretroviral therapy in people with HIV. The immunoSEQ assay was v3.0, run at survey level. The repertoire was sequenced with immunoSEQ multiplex PCR; TCRdb's copy has only in-frame clones and lacks some. The top ten hold 4% to 5.5% of the sample, which has 42,000 or so clones, approximately 86% seen once. Comments on this clone: Its specificity is unknown.

Study conclusions and caveats: Clones showing expansion before ART dominated the repertoire at all time points. Blood sampling spanned 2004 to 2017, possibly under older ART regimens.

The V and J ends lost 7 bases and 4 bases respectively, with 14 bases between them. Germline loops: CDR1 MNHNY, CDR2 SVGAGI (reference sequence). CDR3 length: 14 residues. The clonotype was recovered from a woman aged 45-60 years with HIV. J is TRBJ1-3 and V is TRBV6-6; D perhaps matches TRBD1 (5 bases). Sequencing used unsorted PBMCs, obtained 0.1 years before starting antiretroviral therapy. CDR3 loop: CASNDEGTGNTIYF. In DNA form, the CDR3 reads TGTGCCAGCAACGACGAGGGGACGGGAAACACCATATATTTT.